Following are 12 T cell receptor beta chains from one sample sequenced in a study of T cells after yellow fever vaccination. One entry per CDR3 protein, called by TCRdb with MiXCR from the 5' RACE reads. Among about 160,000 distinct CDR3 sequences listed, 5.5% to 7.5% were seen once. This sample comprised CD4+ T cells sorted from PBMCs, obtained around 5 days after the first yellow fever vaccination. These receptor sequences come from a man aged 18 to 30 who received the YFV17D yellow fever vaccine.

This clonotype occurred many times. The V gene is TRBV28, the J gene TRBJ2-5; 7 nucleotides agree with TRBD2. Per the germline V gene, CDR1 is MDHEN and CDR2 is SYDVKM. CDR3 size: 14 residues. V shed 4 bases and J 4 bases; nucleotides not matched to a gene: 6. The CDR3 spells CASSSPTGGETQYF. CDR3 in DNA: TGTGCCAGCAGTTCACCCACGGGGGGAGAGACCCAGTACTTC. Together with reference TRBV28 and TRBJ2-5, the CDR3 gives the full variable domain: DVKVTQSSRYLVKRTGEKVFLECVQDMDHENMFWYRQDPGLGLRLIYFSYDVKMKEKGDIPEGYSVSREKKERFSLILESASTNQTSMYLCASSSPTGGETQYFGPGTRLLVL.

In this sample, this clonotype turned up a few times. V and J are TRBV6-5 and TRBJ1-6, with D unclear. Deletions cut 6 bases from V and 9 bases from J, with 18 bases between. There are 15 residues in the CDR3. Looked up from germline, CDR1 is MNHEY and CDR2 is SVGAGI. CDR3 in DNA: TGTGCCAGCAGGACCATTCCCGCGGGGAGTTCACCCCTCCACTTT. The encoded protein is CASRTIPAGSSPLHF.

On this clonotype: A much larger clone differs from this one at a single base, so this may be a read error. The chain employs TRBV20-1 and TRBJ2-2; D not resolved. Trimming stripped 6 bases from V and 4 bases from J, with 15 bases between. Looked up from germline, CDR1 is DFQATT and CDR2 is SNEGSKA (reference sequence). The CDR3 consists of 14 residues. The CDR3 DNA reads as TGCAGTGCAAGGCGGTGGGCACTCACCGGGGAGCTGTTTTTT. Residues: CSARRWALTGELFF.

In this sample, this clonotype turned up a few times. This chain links TRBV3-1 with TRBJ1-1; tentative D call: TRBD1 (5 bases). The CDR3 consists of 13 residues. Germline V lookup: CDR1 LGHDT, CDR2 YNNKEL (reference sequence). V gave up 8 bases and J gave up 3 bases, with 13 bases separating them. CDR3 sequence reads: CASRRDWDTEAFF. In nucleotides, the CDR3 is TGTGCCAGCCGGCGGGACTGGGACACTGAAGCTTTCTTT.

This clonotype was counted many times. This chain links TRBV12-3 or TRBV12-4 with TRBJ1-6, with 7 bases lining up with TRBD1. With V trimmed by 9 bases and J by 8 bases, 4 bases remained unmatched. The CDR3 length is 12 residues. The CDR3 loop reads CASTTGDSPLHF. CDR3 sequence (DNA): TGTGCCAGTACTACAGGGGATTCACCCCTCCACTTT.

The J gene is TRBJ1-1, the V gene TRBV18; 8 bases map to TRBD1. The V gene's germline CDR1 is KGHSH and CDR2 LQKENI. V was clipped by 3 bases and J by 4 bases; unmatched bases: 7. This CDR3 is 15 amino acids long. CDR3 coding DNA: TGTGCCAGCTCACCTCGGACAGGGACGCCCACTGAAGCTTTCTTT. It codes for CASSPRTGTPTEAFF. The full variable domain, in which reference TRBV18 and TRBJ1-1 provide the parts outside the CDR3, is NAGVMQNPRHLVRRRGQEARLRCSPMKGHSHVYWYRQLPEEGLKFMVYLQKENIIDESGMPKERFSAEFPKEGPSILRIQQVVRGDSAAYFCASSPRTGTPTEAFFGQGTRLTVV.

This clonotype was counted ten times or more. V gene TRBV7-6 combines with J gene TRBJ2-3; D perhaps matches TRBD2 (5 bases). This CDR3 has 15 residues. Germline V CDR1 and CDR2: SGHVS, FNYEAQ. V was clipped by 6 bases and J by 5 bases, with 18 bases between them. CDR3 DNA: TGTGCCAGCAGTCCCACTAGGGCCTCAGGAGATACGCAGTATTTT. It yields the protein CASSPTRASGDTQYF.

This clonotype was detected ten times or more. The gene calls are TRBV3-1 and TRBJ1-3, with no clear D. V lost 4 bases and J lost 0, with 7 bases in between. The CDR3 runs 14 residues. Germline V lookup: CDR1 LGHDT, CDR2 YNNKEL (reference sequence). The CDR3 coding sequence is TGTGCCAGCAGCCCGGGGAGCTCTGGAAACACCATATATTTT. Encoded protein: CASSPGSSGNTIYF.

This clonotype appeared many times. V and J are TRBV3-1 and TRBJ2-1; 10 nucleotides line up with TRBD2. The CDR3 runs 11 residues. Germline lookup yields CDR1 LGHDT and CDR2 YNNKEL (reference sequence). Trimming took 6 bases from V and 14 from J; bases not matched to a gene: 4. The CDR3 here is CASSLAGEKFF. The CDR3 region has the DNA TGTGCCAGCAGTCTAGCGGGGGAGAAGTTCTTC.

This clonotype has more than one count but fewer than ten. V gene TRBV6-2 or TRBV6-3 combines with J gene TRBJ2-3, with D unresolved. V lost 6 bases and J lost 6, with 10 bases in between. The CDR3 loop spans 12 amino acids. Per germline, CDR1 MNHEY and CDR2 SVGEGT. The CDR3 nucleotides read TGTGCCAGCAGCAACCTGGCGGATACGCAGTATTTT. This gives the protein CASSNLADTQYF.

The chain uses TRBV6-5 and TRBJ1-2, with D unresolved. There are 14 residues in the CDR3. V was pared by 0 bases and J by 3 bases, with 8 bases between. CDR1 and CDR2 (germline): MNHEY, SVGAGI. The CDR3 DNA sequence: TGTGCCAGCAGTTACTCGACTCCAGACTATGGCTACACCTTC. Translation: CASSYSTPDYGYTF.

This clonotype was found a few times. This chain joins TRBV30 and TRBJ2-5, with TRBD1 as a possible D gene (6 bases). The CDR3 spans 16 residues. Germline V gene lookup returns CDR1 GTSNPN and CDR2 SVGIG (reference sequence). V gave up 2 bases and J gave up 1 base, with 17 bases separating them. The chain's CDR3 is CAWSSLGRGPQETQYF. The CDR3 coding sequence is TGTGCCTGGAGTTCTCTCGGCAGGGGTCCCCAAGAGACCCAGTACTTC.